The rows below give T cell receptor beta chains drawn from one sample of a study of identical twins. TCRdb reprocessed the 5' RACE reads with MiXCR, giving one entry per CDR3 protein. This table holds about 240,000 distinct CDR3 sequences, approximately 6.8% found once. This sample was shared with a second study, whose subject was yellow fever vaccine responses in identical twins.

The sequenced sample was CD8+ T cells sorted from blood. Source of these receptors: a woman aged 18-35 years in good health. CDR3s include the opening cysteine and the closing phenylalanine or tryptophan. A D gene is named only where the DNA matches it firmly. Part of the rows lack a size; the others show once, few, many or a class for expanded clones.

d_call: TRBD2
clone_size: few
v_call: TRBV2
cdr3_aa: CASSDPGLAGGNEQFF

d_call: TRBD1
clone_size: few
v_call: TRBV12-3/TRBV12-4
cdr3_aa: CASSLGDRAPYEQYF

d_call: TRBD2
clone_size: many
v_call: TRBV7-8
cdr3_aa: CASSLASGGFTGELFF

d_call: TRBD2
clone_size: few
v_call: TRBV15
cdr3_aa: CATSRPTSGSRLPQYF

d_call: .
clone_size: .
v_call: TRBV7-8
cdr3_aa: CASSPQDSPLEQYF

d_call: .
clone_size: few
v_call: TRBV5-1
cdr3_aa: CASSLEMNTDTQYF

d_call: TRBD1
clone_size: many
v_call: TRBV6-5
cdr3_aa: CASSFRDRVADTQYF

d_call: .
clone_size: many
v_call: TRBV29-1
cdr3_aa: CSVVTQGNTGELFF

d_call: .
clone_size: .
v_call: TRBV4-2
cdr3_aa: CASSFSTLLEAFF

d_call: .
clone_size: many
v_call: TRBV7-9
cdr3_aa: CASSSGAWSTDTQYF

d_call: .
clone_size: .
v_call: TRBV5-5
cdr3_aa: CASSFIWGNQETQYF

d_call: .
clone_size: few
v_call: TRBV9
cdr3_aa: CASSGIPPYNEQFF

d_call: .
clone_size: many
v_call: TRBV5-1
cdr3_aa: CASSLDPRSYNEQFF

d_call: .
clone_size: few
v_call: TRBV7-8
cdr3_aa: CASSLARGRWTGELFF

d_call: .
clone_size: .
v_call: TRBV14
cdr3_aa: CASSPPGTYLYTDTQYF

d_call: .
clone_size: few
v_call: TRBV20-1
cdr3_aa: CSAGLVAYEQYF

d_call: TRBD1
clone_size: .
v_call: TRBV14
cdr3_aa: CASSQWDRGEETQYF

d_call: TRBD1
clone_size: many
v_call: TRBV29-1
cdr3_aa: CSVEDPQDRPYEQYF

d_call: .
clone_size: .
v_call: TRBV12-5
cdr3_aa: CASGLVVPYEQFF

d_call: TRBD1
clone_size: many
v_call: TRBV29-1
cdr3_aa: CSVATGTGYYEQYF

d_call: TRBD1
clone_size: few
v_call: TRBV12-3/TRBV12-4
cdr3_aa: CASSLGGQGRNGYTF

d_call: .
clone_size: .
v_call: TRBV9
cdr3_aa: CASSVEADAYEQYF

d_call: .
clone_size: few
v_call: TRBV6-1
cdr3_aa: CASSEAPPGAASRSTDTQYF

d_call: .
clone_size: many
v_call: TRBV5-1
cdr3_aa: CASSLKPGLEYFSGELFF

d_call: TRBD1
clone_size: .
v_call: TRBV5-1
cdr3_aa: CASSSVMTGGNSPLHF

d_call: TRBD2
clone_size: few
v_call: TRBV20-1
cdr3_aa: CSARDPTIRAGDGDTQYF

d_call: .
clone_size: .
v_call: TRBV4-1
cdr3_aa: CASSQDVVRGEQFF

d_call: .
clone_size: .
v_call: TRBV4-2
cdr3_aa: CASRGKGYTEAFF

d_call: TRBD2
clone_size: .
v_call: TRBV28
cdr3_aa: CASSLLGTSGPGELFF

d_call: TRBD1
clone_size: .
v_call: TRBV5-5
cdr3_aa: CASSPFQGQGASPLHF

d_call: .
clone_size: few
v_call: TRBV12-3/TRBV12-4
cdr3_aa: CAYWGGSHNTGELFF

d_call: TRBD1
clone_size: .
v_call: TRBV11-2
cdr3_aa: CASSLGGGTQPQHF

d_call: .
clone_size: many
v_call: TRBV20-1
cdr3_aa: CSARKESSGNTIYF

d_call: TRBD2
clone_size: few
v_call: TRBV6-1
cdr3_aa: CASSVAGWQFF

d_call: TRBD2
clone_size: few
v_call: TRBV7-9
cdr3_aa: CASSHTSGRGETQYF

d_call: .
clone_size: .
v_call: TRBV20-1
cdr3_aa: CSARGQGAEYEQYF

d_call: .
clone_size: .
v_call: TRBV13
cdr3_aa: CASSLIKQGGYEQFF

d_call: .
clone_size: few
v_call: TRBV27
cdr3_aa: CASSSLQLANYGYTF

d_call: .
clone_size: few
v_call: TRBV2
cdr3_aa: CASSDSVTAYEQYF

d_call: .
clone_size: many
v_call: TRBV29-1
cdr3_aa: CSVEGGSINEQFF

d_call: TRBD1
clone_size: .
v_call: TRBV12-3/TRBV12-4
cdr3_aa: CTSSPGTGGTGELFF